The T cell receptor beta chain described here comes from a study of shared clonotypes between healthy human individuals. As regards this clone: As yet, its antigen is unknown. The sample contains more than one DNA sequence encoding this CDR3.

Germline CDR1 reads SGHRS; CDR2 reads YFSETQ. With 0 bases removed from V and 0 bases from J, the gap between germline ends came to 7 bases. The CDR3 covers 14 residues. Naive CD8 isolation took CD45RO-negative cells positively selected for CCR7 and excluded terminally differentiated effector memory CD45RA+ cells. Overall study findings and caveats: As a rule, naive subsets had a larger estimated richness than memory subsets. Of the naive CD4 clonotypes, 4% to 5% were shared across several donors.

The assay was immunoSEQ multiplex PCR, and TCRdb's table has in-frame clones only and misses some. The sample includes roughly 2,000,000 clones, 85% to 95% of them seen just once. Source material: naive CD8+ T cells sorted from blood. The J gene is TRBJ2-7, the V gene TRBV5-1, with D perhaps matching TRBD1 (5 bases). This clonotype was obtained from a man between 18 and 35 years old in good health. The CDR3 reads CASSLADSSYEQYF. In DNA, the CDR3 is TGCGCCAGCAGCTTGGCTGACAGCTCCTACGAGCAGTACTTC. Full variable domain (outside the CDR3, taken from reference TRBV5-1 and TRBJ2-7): KAGVTQTPRYLIKTRGQQVTLSCSPISGHRSVSWYQQTPGQGLQFLFEYFSETQRNKGNFPGRFSGRQFSNSRSEMNVSTLELGDSALYLCASSLADSSYEQYFGPGTRLTVT.